The 18 T cell receptor beta chains reported below all come from one sample, sequenced in a study of blood T cell repertoires in COVID-19. The data were produced by immunoSEQ multiplex PCR, yet TCRdb's version contains in-frame clones alone and is incomplete. Of 250,000 to 350,000 clones listed, around 88% were seen once; the top ten hold around 1.5%. Sequencing was performed on peripheral blood. All receptors derive from a woman between 50 and 59 years old with acute or convalescent COVID-19.

V usage is TRBV7-9 and J usage is TRBJ2-7, with TRBD1 matching over 9 bases. The J segment lost 3 bases and the V segment lost 5 bases, leaving 8 bases of the junction unmatched. The CDR3 spans 15 residues. The V gene's germline CDR1 is SEHNR and CDR2 FQNEAQ (reference sequence). The CDR3 coding sequence is TGTGCCAGCAGCAGCGACAGGGGGAATATCTACGAGCAGTACTTC. Its protein is CASSSDRGNIYEQYF.

The V call is TRBV7-2, the J call TRBJ2-5; 10 nucleotides agree with TRBD2. The CDR3 totals 14 residues. Germline trimming cut 5 bases from V and 4 bases from J; bases unmatched to any gene: 4. Germline V lookup: CDR1 SGHTA, CDR2 FQGNSA. The CDR3 sequence is CASSQGTSVETQYF. CDR3 bases: TGTGCCAGCAGCCAAGGGACTAGCGTAGAGACCCAGTACTTC.

This clone was seen once. The J gene is TRBJ2-5, the V gene TRBV4-2, with 12 bases that match TRBD2. This CDR3 spans 18 amino acids. Looked up from germline, CDR1 is LGHNA and CDR2 is YNFKEQ. Unmatched junction bases numbered 13, after V lost 4 bases and J lost 4 bases. CDR3 sequence: CASSPDLPTSGRGETQYF. The CDR3 region has the DNA TGTGCCAGCAGCCCCGACCTACCGACTAGCGGGAGAGGAGAGACCCAGTACTTC.

The chain employs TRBV11-2 and TRBJ2-7, with TRBD1 matching 10 bases. The germline V gene has CDR1 SGHAT and CDR2 FQNNGV. The CDR3 sequence is 16 residues long. Losses at the gene ends were 5 bases for V and 4 bases for J; bases not matched to a gene: 11. The CDR3 sequence is CASSGAATGGMYEQYF. Written as DNA, the CDR3 is TGTGCCAGCAGCGGAGCCGCGACAGGGGGCATGTACGAGCAGTACTTC.

This clone has only a few counts. The junction and the germline gene differ at one end; a read error may be behind it. The V gene is TRBV28, the J gene TRBJ1-2, with 7 bases matching TRBD1. The CDR3 is 11 residues long. Germline assignment: CDR1 MDHEN and CDR2 SYDVKM. CDR3 sequence: CASSVRDSPYF. CDR3 in DNA: TGTGCCAGCAGCGTCCGGGACAGTCCTTACTTC.

The chain joins TRBV7-3 to TRBJ2-3; 7 positions agree with TRBD2. The CDR3 is made up of 12 amino acids. The ends lost 5 bases at V and 14 bases at J; junction bases unmatched: 10. Germline CDR1 is SGHTA and CDR2 is FQGTGA. DNA for the CDR3: TGTGCCAGCAGCCCCCTAGCGGAACTACTGTATTTT. Translating gives CASSPLAELLYF.

The V and J genes are TRBV7-8 and TRBJ1-6; 8 bases line up with TRBD1. J was trimmed by 5 bases and V by 1 base; bases with no gene match: 16. Germline CDR1 SGHVS, CDR2 FQNEAQ. CDR3 length: 20 amino acids. The CDR3: CASSLGIGTGGRRDNSPLHF. DNA for the CDR3: TGTGCCAGCAGCTTAGGGATCGGGACAGGTGGCCGTCGGGATAATTCACCCCTCCACTTT.

This clone was counted only a few times. The chain joins TRBV28 to TRBJ2-2; D remains ambiguous. V lost 3 bases, J lost 8 bases, and 4 bases lay in between. The V gene's germline CDR1 is MDHEN and CDR2 SYDVKM. The CDR3 is 11 residues long. The CDR3 DNA is TGTGCCAGCAGTTTTAAAGGGGAGCTGTTTTTT. It is translated as CASSFKGELFF.

This clone has only one observation. This chain joins TRBV5-4 and TRBJ2-7; TRBD2 matches at 8 bases. V was pared by 0 bases and J by 0 bases, with 2 bases of the junction left unmatched. CDR3 size: 15 residues. Looked up from germline, CDR1 is SGHNT and CDR2 is YYREEE (reference sequence). The CDR3 nucleotides read TGTGCCAGCAGCTTGGTAGGGACTAGCTCCTACGAGCAGTACTTC. It encodes CASSLVGTSSYEQYF.

Regarding this clone: This specimen includes other DNA sequences encoding the same CDR3. This rearrangement joins TRBV5-4 to TRBJ1-2, with 7 bases aligning to TRBD1. The CDR3 is 14 residues long. The V and J ends lost 0 bases and 3 bases, in that order; junction bases with no gene match: 2. Germline V CDR1 and CDR2: SGHNT, YYREEE (reference sequence). The CDR3 region has the DNA TGTGCCAGCAGCTTGGGTCAGGGGGACTATGGCTACACCTTC. It encodes CASSLGQGDYGYTF.

This clone was seen once. This chain links TRBV10-2 with TRBJ1-1, with D perhaps TRBD1 (6 bases). CDR3 length: 16 amino acids. V lost 3 bases and J 7 bases, leaving 21 bases between the germline ends. Germline CDR1 is WSHSY and CDR2 is SAAADI. For the CDR3, the DNA is TGCGCCAGCAGTGATCAGGCACAGGGTTATTCTCGTGAAGCTTTCTTT. This gives the protein CASSDQAQGYSREAFF.

The CDR3 sequence: CASSYSPGRAGGPVEQYF. DNA of the CDR3: TGTGCCAGCAGTTACTCGCCGGGAAGAGCGGGAGGGCCAGTCGAGCAGTACTTC. The gene calls are TRBV6-2 or TRBV6-3 and TRBJ2-7, with 10 bases fitting TRBD2. Per the germline V gene, CDR1 is MNHEY and CDR2 is SVGEGT. This CDR3 region has 18 residues. V lost 0 bases to trimming and J lost 6 bases; unmatched junction nucleotides: 14.

The chain has TRBV12-3 or TRBV12-4 and TRBJ2-3, with unresolved D. V gave up 9 bases and J gave up 4 bases, with 11 bases separating them. CDR3 length: 12 amino acids. Here the CDR3 DNA reads TGTGCCAGTGGGCAGGATCCAGATACGCAGTATTTT. It is translated as CASGQDPDTQYF.

The rearrangement links TRBV2 to TRBJ2-1, with 10 bases aligning to TRBD1. Germline V gene lookup returns CDR1 SNHLY and CDR2 FYNNEI. This CDR3 comprises 14 residues. The trim removed 2 bases at V and 10 bases at J, leaving 5 bases unmatched. CDR3 DNA: TGTGCCAGCAGTGAATCGACAGGGGGCGGGGAGCAGTTCTTC. This sequence encodes CASSESTGGGEQFF. Drawing the rest from reference TRBV2 and TRBJ2-1, the complete variable domain is EPEVTQTPSHQVTQMGQEVILRCVPISNHLYFYWYRQILGQKVEFLVSFYNNEISEKSEIFDDQFSVERPDGSNFTLKIRSTKLEDSAMYFCASSESTGGGEQFFGPGTRLTVL.

This chain links TRBV24-1 with TRBJ2-7; TRBD1 aligns across 8 bases. The CDR3 has 16 amino acids. The J segment lost 4 bases and the V segment lost 5 bases, leaving 12 bases of the junction unmatched. CDR1 KGHDR and CDR2 SFDVKD come from the germline V gene. This chain's CDR3 is CATSGQGPGALYEQYF. The CDR3 DNA sequence: TGTGCCACCAGTGGACAGGGGCCAGGGGCTCTATACGAGCAGTACTTC.

The chain combines TRBV7-2 with TRBJ2-7; TRBD1 is a possible D gene (5 bases). Germline lookup yields CDR1 SGHTA and CDR2 FQGNSA. This CDR3 is 14 amino acids long. Trimming took 2 bases from V and 6 from J, leaving 14 bases between them. CDR3 nucleotides: TGTGCCAGCAGCTTATGTGCGACAGAATGCGAGCAGTACTTC. It translates to CASSLCATECEQYF.

In its sample, this clone was seen once. The chain carries TRBV18 and TRBJ1-1; no reliable D call. CDR1 and CDR2 (germline): KGHSH, LQKENI. This CDR3 region has 13 residues. Trimming took off 3 bases at V and 3 bases at J, with 8 bases between the two ends. The CDR3: CASSPVPDTEAFF. The DNA of the CDR3 is TGTGCCAGCTCACCGGTTCCGGACACTGAAGCTTTCTTT.

CDR3 sequence: CALTTGDGYTF. The CDR3 DNA reads as TGTGCCCTCACGACAGGGGATGGCTACACCTTC. This chain uses TRBV30 with TRBJ1-2; 8 positions agree with TRBD1. The CDR3 sequence is 11 residues long. Per germline, CDR1 GTSNPN and CDR2 SVGIG (reference sequence). V shed 8 bases, J shed 6 bases, and the junction held 5 bases outside the gene matches.